A single sample gave rise to the 27 T cell receptor beta chains below, sequenced in a study of T-cell reconstitution after alpha-beta-depleted transplantation in children. Preparation of the TCRbeta library involved a method that used unique molecular identifiers. TCRdb re-called the PCR reads with MiXCR, one entry per CDR3 protein. The sample shows 150,000 to 200,000 distinct CDR3 sequences, around 5.9% of them seen only once. The source material was PBMCs, sampled before TCRalphabeta/CD19-depleted stem cell transplant. The source of these receptors is a girl under three years old with combined immunodeficiency, due to receive a stem cell transplant.

In this sample, this clonotype turned up many times. The chain carries TRBV7-9 and TRBJ2-1; 10 nucleotides line up with TRBD2. Germline CDR1 and CDR2: SEHNR and FQNEAQ (reference sequence). V lost 5 bases and J lost 4; bases outside the gene matches: 8. CDR3 length: 16 amino acids. The CDR3 sequence is CASSPRTSGEYNEQFF. The CDR3 bases are TGTGCCAGCAGCCCAAGGACTAGCGGAGAATACAATGAGCAGTTCTTC.

The sample holds many counts of this clonotype. The rearrangement links TRBV9 to TRBJ2-5; 7 positions agree with TRBD2. The CDR3 runs to 14 residues. The junction had 0 bases not matched to a gene; V was cut back by 0 bases and J by 1 base. Germline V lookup: CDR1 SGDLS, CDR2 YYNGEE. The CDR3 coding sequence is TGTGCCAGCAGCGTAGGGACTAGCCAAGAGACCCAGTACTTC. Translated: CASSVGTSQETQYF. Full variable domain (rest looked up from reference TRBV9 and TRBJ2-5): DSGVTQTPKHLITATGQRVTLRCSPRSGDLSVYWYQQSLDQGLQFLIQYYNGEERAKGNILERFSAQQFPDLHSELNLSSLELGDSALYFCASSVGTSQETQYFGPGTRLLVL.

This clonotype was seen ten or more times. This chain joins TRBV4-3 and TRBJ2-3, with 9 nucleotides matching TRBD2. The CDR3 is 16 residues long. Looked up from germline, CDR1 is LGHNA and CDR2 is YSLEER. Losses at the gene ends were 3 bases for V and 2 bases for J; bases not matched to a gene: 6. The chain's CDR3 is CASSQLAGDLTDTQYF. CDR3 nucleotides: TGCGCCAGCAGCCAGTTAGCGGGAGATCTCACAGATACGCAGTATTTT.

This clonotype was seen more than once but under ten times. The chain links TRBV5-5 to TRBJ2-5, with D unresolved. The V end was cut by 1 base, the J end by 5 bases, with 21 bases between. The CDR3 spans 17 residues. Germline V CDR1 and CDR2: SGHKS, YYEKEE (reference sequence). The CDR3 sequence: CASSLTSTWLGEETQYF. The DNA for the CDR3 is TGTGCCAGCAGCTTGACATCGACGTGGCTGGGTGAGGAGACCCAGTACTTC.

This clonotype has a count of ten or more. The CDR3 region has the DNA TGCAGCGTTGAAGATGGGAGACAGGTCTATGGCTACACCTTC. Translation: CSVEDGRQVYGYTF. The chain carries TRBV29-1 and TRBJ1-2; tentatively, D is TRBD1 (6 bases). V lost 0 bases, J lost 4 bases, and 12 bases lay in between. The germline V gene encodes CDR1 SQVTM and CDR2 ANQGSEA. The CDR3 is 14 amino acids.

Comment on this clonotype: Its ends do not fully match the called genes, so a read error is possible. The chain recombines TRBV5-1 with TRBJ1-2; 7 bases line up with TRBD1. The CDR3 loop spans 14 amino acids. Germline lookup yields CDR1 SGHRS and CDR2 YFSETQ. CDR3 loop: CASSFTGEVYGYTF. CDR3 DNA sequence: TGCGCCAGCAGCTTCACAGGGGAGGTGTATGGGTACACCTTC.

This clonotype was found a few times. The J gene is TRBJ1-2, the V gene TRBV20-1; 9 nucleotides align to TRBD1. Germline V lookup: CDR1 DFQATT, CDR2 SNEGSKA (reference sequence). Losses at the gene ends were 4 bases for V and 1 base for J; bases not matched to a gene: 7. This CDR3 has 15 residues. This CDR3 reads CSANRDRAGNYGYTF. The CDR3 coding sequence is TGCAGTGCTAATCGGGACAGGGCCGGTAACTATGGCTACACCTTC.

This clonotype was found many times. The chain has TRBV2 and TRBJ2-2; no clear D. V dropped 2 bases and J dropped 5 bases, with 0 bases sitting between them. Germline CDR1 SNHLY, CDR2 FYNNEI. The CDR3 covers 11 residues. The CDR3 DNA is TGTGCCAGCAGTGAAACCGGGGAGCTGTTTTTT. Translated: CASSETGELFF.

The table lists this clonotype with a few counts. The V and J genes are TRBV29-1 and TRBJ1-2; 7 bases are shared with TRBD1. The CDR3 spans 12 residues. Losses at the gene ends were 3 bases for V and 6 bases for J; bases not matched to a gene: 4. The germline V gene encodes CDR1 SQVTM and CDR2 ANQGSEA. Here the CDR3 reads CSVDEGAHGYTF. CDR3 in DNA: TGCAGCGTTGACGAGGGGGCACATGGCTACACCTTC.

The chain recombines TRBV18 with TRBJ1-1; possibly TRBD1 for D (5 bases). The V and J ends lost 5 bases and 1 base respectively, with 23 bases between them. The CDR3 totals 18 residues. Germline V gene lookup returns CDR1 KGHSH and CDR2 LQKENI. CDR3 coding DNA: TGTGCCAGCTCATTGAGGGGAGTACTGGCAGGGCGGAACACTGAAGCTTTCTTT. Translation: CASSLRGVLAGRNTEAFF. Complete variable domain (other parts from reference TRBV18 and TRBJ1-1): NAGVMQNPRHLVRRRGQEARLRCSPMKGHSHVYWYRQLPEEGLKFMVYLQKENIIDESGMPKERFSAEFPKEGPSILRIQQVVRGDSAAYFCASSLRGVLAGRNTEAFFGQGTRLTVV.

This clonotype has a count of ten or more. The J gene is TRBJ2-1, the V gene TRBV10-3; D unresolved. The V and J ends lost 4 bases and 10 bases respectively, with 17 bases between them. The CDR3 has 14 residues. Per germline, CDR1 ENHRY and CDR2 SYGVKD. CDR3 sequence reads: CAISVETPGPEQFF. The CDR3, as DNA: TGTGCCATCAGTGTCGAAACCCCCGGACCCGAGCAGTTCTTC.

The rearrangement links TRBV11-3 to TRBJ2-7, with 7 bases aligning to TRBD1. V was pared by 3 bases and J by 5 bases, with 4 bases of the junction left unmatched. The V gene's germline CDR1 is SGHNT and CDR2 YENEEA. The CDR3 contains 13 residues. The CDR3 sequence: CASSFDRENEQYF. As DNA, the CDR3 is TGTGCCAGCAGCTTCGACAGGGAAAACGAGCAGTACTTC.

This chain links TRBV19 with TRBJ1-4, with TRBD1 as a possible D gene (6 bases). CDR3 length equals 17 residues. V was shortened by 3 bases and J by 8 bases, with 22 bases between the two germline ends. Germline V CDR1 and CDR2: LNHDA, SQIVND (reference sequence). CDR3 bases: TGTGCCAGTAGTATGGGGCCACAGGGAGGGGAAGAGGAAAAACTGTTTTTT. It is translated as CASSMGPQGGEEEKLFF.

J is TRBJ2-3 and V is TRBV12-3 or TRBV12-4; the D gene is possibly TRBD2 (6 bases). V lost 2 bases and J lost 6, with 12 bases in between. The CDR3 runs 14 residues. The CDR3 sequence is CASSLIRGRDTQYF. CDR3 coding DNA: TGTGCCAGCAGTTTAATACGGGGGAGGGATACGCAGTATTTT.

Ten or more counts support this clonotype. The V and J genes are TRBV13 and TRBJ2-5; TRBD2 agrees at 7 bases. The CDR3 covers 17 residues. Germline trimming cut 0 bases from V and 4 bases from J; bases unmatched to any gene: 11. CDR1 is PRHDT and CDR2 is FYEKMQ in the germline V gene (reference sequence). The CDR3 nucleotides are TGTGCCAGCAGCTTAGGAGCGGGGATCAATTGGGGAGAGACCCAGTACTTC. Translating gives CASSLGAGINWGETQYF.

This clonotype occurred many times. CDR3 nucleotide sequence: TGTGCCAGCACCGAAGGACTCACCCCCTACGAGCAGTACTTC. This gives the protein CASTEGLTPYEQYF. The genes are TRBV28 and TRBJ2-7, with D possibly TRBD2 on 5 matching bases. Germline CDR1 MDHEN, CDR2 SYDVKM. The CDR3 contains 14 residues. V was shortened by 7 bases and J by 2 bases, with 15 bases between the two germline ends.

This clonotype showed up many times. V and J are TRBV7-2 and TRBJ1-1; TRBD1 might be the D (5 bases). Trimming stripped 5 bases from V and 1 base from J, with 17 bases between. Germline CDR1 is SGHTA and CDR2 is FQGNSA. CDR3 size: 16 residues. The CDR3 bases are TGTGCCAGCAGCCCACAGGCGGGACTGGGGAACACTGAAGCTTTCTTT. Its translation is CASSPQAGLGNTEAFF.

This clonotype has ten or more counts. The rearrangement uses TRBV20-1 and TRBJ2-7; 10 positions match TRBD1. The ends lost 3 bases at V and 2 bases at J; junction bases unmatched: 4. This CDR3 comprises 14 residues. Germline-derived CDR1 and CDR2 are DFQATT and SNEGSKA (reference sequence). The CDR3 DNA follows: TGCAGTGCTAGTTGGACAGGGGGGACCTACGAGCAGTACTTC. Translating it yields CSASWTGGTYEQYF.

This clonotype was found a few times. V gene TRBV5-6 combines with J gene TRBJ2-5; the D call may be TRBD1 or TRBD2 (7 bases each). With 2 bases removed from V and 2 bases from J, the gap between germline ends came to 10 bases. The CDR3 runs to 14 residues. The germline CDR1 and CDR2 sequences are SGHDT and YYEEEE. CDR3 sequence reads: CASSFQGGQETQYF. The CDR3 bases are TGTGCCAGCAGCTTCCAGGGGGGGCAAGAGACCCAGTACTTC.

This clonotype was recorded at least ten times. The gene calls are TRBV3-1 and TRBJ2-1, with D perhaps TRBD1 (6 bases). CDR3 length equals 14 residues. V was shortened by 1 base and J by 9 bases, with 13 bases between the two germline ends. CDR1 is LGHDT and CDR2 is YNNKEL in the germline V gene (reference sequence). CDR3 loop: CASSQGQGLTEQFF. The CDR3 DNA is TGTGCCAGCAGCCAAGGTCAGGGGTTGACTGAGCAGTTCTTC.

This clonotype was observed a few times. The chain uses TRBV30 and TRBJ2-5; 7 bases are a match to TRBD1. The CDR3 runs to 15 residues. Germline CDR1 and CDR2: GTSNPN and SVGIG (reference sequence). Trimming took 0 bases from V and 0 from J; bases not matched to a gene: 4. The CDR3 DNA reads as TGTGCCTGGAGTGTACCGGACAGGTACCAAGAGACCCAGTACTTC. Its protein is CAWSVPDRYQETQYF. Combining the CDR3 with reference TRBV30 and TRBJ2-5 gives the whole variable domain SQTIHQWPATLVQPVGSPLSLECTVEGTSNPNLYWYRQAAGRGLQLLFYSVGIGQISSEVPQNLSASRPQDRQFILSSKKLLLSDSGFYLCAWSVPDRYQETQYFGPGTRLLVL.

This clonotype was observed many times. The chain combines TRBV12-3 or TRBV12-4 with TRBJ2-7; D is perhaps TRBD1 or TRBD2 (5 bases each). The CDR3 has 17 residues. The germline V and J ends were trimmed by 0 bases and 2 bases, with 17 bases remaining between them. The CDR3, as DNA: TGTGCCAGCAGTTTAGCCATGATCCAGGGAGACCCCTACGAGCAGTACTTC. It translates to CASSLAMIQGDPYEQYF.

At least ten counts were recorded for this clonotype. The V and J genes are TRBV12-3 or TRBV12-4 and TRBJ2-2; 8 bases match TRBD2. The CDR3 extends over 16 amino acids. V lost 6 bases, J lost 0 bases, and 6 bases stayed unmatched. The chain's CDR3 is CASRPRTSPNTGELFF. DNA of the CDR3: TGTGCCAGCAGGCCCAGGACTAGCCCGAACACCGGGGAGCTGTTTTTT.

This clonotype was counted ten times or more. This sequence joins TRBV5-1 and TRBJ2-1, with 11 bases lining up with TRBD1. The CDR3 totals 20 residues. CDR1 is SGHRS, CDR2 YFSETQ, per germline. Losses at the gene ends were 4 bases for V and 0 bases for J; bases not matched to a gene: 15. This CDR3 reads CASSILPGTGGIGSYNEQFF. The CDR3, as DNA: TGCGCCAGCAGCATACTACCCGGGACAGGGGGGATAGGCTCCTACAATGAGCAGTTCTTC.

There are many counts of this clonotype. This CDR3 reads CASSQGRENTEAFF. The CDR3 DNA reads TGTGCCAGCAGCCAAGGCAGGGAGAACACTGAAGCTTTCTTT. This chain joins TRBV4-2 and TRBJ1-1, with D possibly matching TRBD1 (5 bases). The germline V and J ends were trimmed by 1 base and 1 base, with 7 bases remaining between them. The length of the CDR3 is 14 residues. CDR1 is LGHNA and CDR2 is YNFKEQ in the germline V gene.

This clonotype has a count of ten or more. CDR3 region: CASRVKGELFF. As DNA, the CDR3 is TGTGCCAGCAGGGTGAAGGGGGAGCTGTTTTTT. The gene calls are TRBV2 and TRBJ2-2; D is uncertain. The CDR3 loop spans 11 amino acids. Germline loops: CDR1 SNHLY, CDR2 FYNNEI. Between the trimmed V and J ends, which lost 6 bases and 8 bases, there was a span of 7 bases. The entire variable domain, with the rest obtained from reference TRBV2 and TRBJ2-2, is as follows: EPEVTQTPSHQVTQMGQEVILRCVPISNHLYFYWYRQILGQKVEFLVSFYNNEISEKSEIFDDQFSVERPDGSNFTLKIRSTKLEDSAMYFCASRVKGELFFGEGSRLTVL.

This clonotype has a count of ten or more. The CDR3 region has the DNA TGTGCCACCAGCAGAGAGTGGAATCAGCCCCAGCATTTT. It specifies CATSREWNQPQHF. The chain joins TRBV15 to TRBJ1-5; D gene uncertain. The CDR3 extends over 13 amino acids. V was shortened by 0 bases and J by 4 bases, with 4 bases between the two germline ends. Germline V gene sequence: CDR1 LNHNV, CDR2 YYDKDF (reference sequence).